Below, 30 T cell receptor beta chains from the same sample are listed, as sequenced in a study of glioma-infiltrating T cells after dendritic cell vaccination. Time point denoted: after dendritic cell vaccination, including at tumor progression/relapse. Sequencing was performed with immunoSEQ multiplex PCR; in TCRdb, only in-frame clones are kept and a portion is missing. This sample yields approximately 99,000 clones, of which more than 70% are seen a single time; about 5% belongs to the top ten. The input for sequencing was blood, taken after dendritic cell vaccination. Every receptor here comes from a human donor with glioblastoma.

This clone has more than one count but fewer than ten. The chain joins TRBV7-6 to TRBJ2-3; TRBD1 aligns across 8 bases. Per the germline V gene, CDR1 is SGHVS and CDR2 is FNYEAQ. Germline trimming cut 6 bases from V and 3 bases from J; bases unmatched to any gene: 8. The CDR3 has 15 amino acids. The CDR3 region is CASSPTGVITDTQYF. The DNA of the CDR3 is TGTGCCAGCAGTCCGACAGGGGTGATAACAGATACGCAGTATTTT. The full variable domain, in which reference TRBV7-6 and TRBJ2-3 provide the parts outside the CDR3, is GAGVSQSPRYKVTKRGQDVALRCDPISGHVSLYWYRQALGQGPEFLTYFNYEAQQDKSGLPNDRFSAERPEGSISTLTIQRTEQRDSAMYRCASSPTGVITDTQYFGPGTRLTVL.

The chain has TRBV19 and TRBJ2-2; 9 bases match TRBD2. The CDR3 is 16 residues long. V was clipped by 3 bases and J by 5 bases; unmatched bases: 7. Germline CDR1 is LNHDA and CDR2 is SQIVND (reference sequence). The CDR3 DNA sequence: TGTGCCAGTAGTATCCGGCGGGGGGGCCGTACCGGGGAGCTGTTTTTT. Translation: CASSIRRGGRTGELFF.

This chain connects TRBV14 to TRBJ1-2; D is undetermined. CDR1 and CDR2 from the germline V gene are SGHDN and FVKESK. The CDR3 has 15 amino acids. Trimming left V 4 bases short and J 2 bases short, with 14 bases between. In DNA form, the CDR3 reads TGTGCCAGCAGCCTCTCGGCGGGTTGGAACTATGGCTACACCTTC. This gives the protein CASSLSAGWNYGYTF.

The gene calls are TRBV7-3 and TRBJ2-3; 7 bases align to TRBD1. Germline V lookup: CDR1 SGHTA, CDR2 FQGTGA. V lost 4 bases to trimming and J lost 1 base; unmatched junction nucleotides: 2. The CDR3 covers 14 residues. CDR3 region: CASSYTGGTDTQYF. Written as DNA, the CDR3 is TGTGCCAGCAGCTATACAGGGGGCACAGATACGCAGTATTTT.

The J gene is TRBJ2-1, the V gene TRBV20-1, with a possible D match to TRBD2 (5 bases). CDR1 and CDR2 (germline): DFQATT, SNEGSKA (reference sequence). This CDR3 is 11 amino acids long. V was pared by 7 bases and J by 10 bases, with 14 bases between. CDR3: CSGASPKEQFF. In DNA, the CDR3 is TGCAGTGGGGCTAGCCCTAAGGAGCAGTTCTTC.

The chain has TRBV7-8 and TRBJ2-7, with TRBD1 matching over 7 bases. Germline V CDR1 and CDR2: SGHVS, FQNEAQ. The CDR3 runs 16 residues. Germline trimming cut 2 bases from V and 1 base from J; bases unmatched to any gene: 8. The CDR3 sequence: CASSLRQGDLSYEQYF. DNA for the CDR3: TGTGCCAGCAGCTTACGTCAGGGGGACCTTTCCTACGAGCAGTACTTC.

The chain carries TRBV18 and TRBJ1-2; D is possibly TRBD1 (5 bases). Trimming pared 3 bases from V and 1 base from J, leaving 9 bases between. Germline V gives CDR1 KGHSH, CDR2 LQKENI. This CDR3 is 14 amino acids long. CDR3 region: CASSPQTVNYGYTF. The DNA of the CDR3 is TGTGCCAGCTCACCCCAGACAGTTAACTATGGCTACACCTTC.

CDR3 amino acids: CASSLDRGNSPLHF. The DNA for the CDR3 is TGCGCCAGCAGCTTGGACAGGGGTAATTCACCCCTCCACTTT. V usage is TRBV5-1 and J usage is TRBJ1-6; 7 bases are a match to TRBD1. CDR3 length: 14 amino acids. V lost 0 bases and J lost 6; bases outside the gene matches: 0. Germline V gene lookup returns CDR1 SGHRS and CDR2 YFSETQ.

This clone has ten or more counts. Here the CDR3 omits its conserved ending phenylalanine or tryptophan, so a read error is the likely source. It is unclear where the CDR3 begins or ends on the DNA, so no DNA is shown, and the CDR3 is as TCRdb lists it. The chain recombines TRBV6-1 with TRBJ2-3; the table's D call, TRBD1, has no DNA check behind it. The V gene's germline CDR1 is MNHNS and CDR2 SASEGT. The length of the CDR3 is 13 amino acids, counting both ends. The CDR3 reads CASRDAGTGPGVV.

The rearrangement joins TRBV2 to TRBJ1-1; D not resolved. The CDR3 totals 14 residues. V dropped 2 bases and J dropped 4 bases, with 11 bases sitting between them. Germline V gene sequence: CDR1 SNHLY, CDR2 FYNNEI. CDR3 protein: CASSEYGISTEAFF. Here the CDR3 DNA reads TGTGCCAGCAGTGAATACGGTATAAGCACTGAAGCTTTCTTT.

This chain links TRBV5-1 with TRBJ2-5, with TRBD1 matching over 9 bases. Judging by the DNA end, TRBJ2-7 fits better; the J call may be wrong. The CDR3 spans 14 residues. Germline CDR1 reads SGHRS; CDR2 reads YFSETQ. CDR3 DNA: TGCGCCAGCAGCCCGGGACAGGGTTTCCACGAGCAGTACTTC. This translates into CASSPGQGFHEQYF.

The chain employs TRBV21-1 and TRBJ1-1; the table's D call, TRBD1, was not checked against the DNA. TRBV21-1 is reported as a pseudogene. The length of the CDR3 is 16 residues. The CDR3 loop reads CASNRPRVGHFTEAFF. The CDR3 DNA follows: TGTGCCAGCAACCGGCCCCGGGTCGGACATTTCACTGAAGCTTTCTTT.

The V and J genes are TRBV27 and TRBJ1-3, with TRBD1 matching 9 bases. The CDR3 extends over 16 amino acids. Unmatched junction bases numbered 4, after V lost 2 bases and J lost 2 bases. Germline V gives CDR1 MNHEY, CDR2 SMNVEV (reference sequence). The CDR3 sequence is CASSLGTGIAGNTIYF. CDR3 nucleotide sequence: TGTGCCAGCAGTTTAGGGACAGGGATTGCTGGAAACACCATATATTTT.

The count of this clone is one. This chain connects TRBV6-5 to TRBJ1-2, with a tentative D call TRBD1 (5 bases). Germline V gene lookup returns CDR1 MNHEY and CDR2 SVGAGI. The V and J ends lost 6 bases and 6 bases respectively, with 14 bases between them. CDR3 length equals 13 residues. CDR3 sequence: CASRSRGTDGYTF. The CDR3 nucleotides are TGTGCCAGCAGGTCTAGGGGCACGGATGGCTACACCTTC.

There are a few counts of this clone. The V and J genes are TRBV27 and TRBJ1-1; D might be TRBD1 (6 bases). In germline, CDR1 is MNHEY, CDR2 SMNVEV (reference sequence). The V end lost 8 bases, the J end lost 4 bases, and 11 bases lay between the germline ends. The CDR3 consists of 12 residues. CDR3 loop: CASRSQGTEAFF. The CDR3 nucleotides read TGTGCCAGCCGCTCACAGGGCACTGAAGCTTTCTTT.

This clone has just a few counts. CDR3 bases: TGTGCCAGTACCAAGAGAGCTGGTCCCCACAATGAGCAGTTCTTC. This codes for CASTKRAGPHNEQFF. V usage is TRBV19 and J usage is TRBJ2-1; D uncertain. Germline CDR1 reads LNHDA; CDR2 reads SQIVND (reference sequence). The V end lost 7 bases, the J end lost 5 bases, and 18 bases lay between the germline ends. The CDR3 is 15 amino acids.

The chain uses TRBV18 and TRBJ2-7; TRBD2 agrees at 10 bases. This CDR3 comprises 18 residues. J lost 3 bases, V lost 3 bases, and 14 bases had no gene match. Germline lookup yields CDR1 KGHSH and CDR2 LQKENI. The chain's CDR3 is CASSPKPSGGAAYYEQYF. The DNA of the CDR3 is TGTGCCAGCTCACCGAAACCTAGCGGGGGTGCAGCATACTACGAGCAGTACTTC.

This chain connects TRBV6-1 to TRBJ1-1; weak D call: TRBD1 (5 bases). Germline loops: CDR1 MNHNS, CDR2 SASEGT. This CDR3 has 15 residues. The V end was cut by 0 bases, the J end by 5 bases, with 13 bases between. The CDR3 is CASSEASGGVTEAFF. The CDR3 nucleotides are TGTGCCAGCAGTGAAGCGTCTGGAGGGGTGACTGAAGCTTTCTTT.

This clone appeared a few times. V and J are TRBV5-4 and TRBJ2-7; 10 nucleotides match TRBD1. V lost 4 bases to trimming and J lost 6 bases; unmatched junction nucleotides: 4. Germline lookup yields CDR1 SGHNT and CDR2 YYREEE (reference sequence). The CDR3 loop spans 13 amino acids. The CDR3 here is CASSMRTGGEQYF. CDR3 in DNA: TGTGCCAGCAGCATGAGGACAGGGGGCGAGCAGTACTTC.

The CDR3 DNA reads as TGTGCCTGGAGTGTTCAGTTCTACGAGCAGTACTTC. Translated: CAWSVQFYEQYF. This chain uses TRBV30 with TRBJ2-7; D unclear. V was trimmed by 0 bases and J by 3 bases, leaving 6 bases between them. Germline CDR1 reads GTSNPN; CDR2 reads SVGIG (reference sequence). The CDR3 contains 12 residues.

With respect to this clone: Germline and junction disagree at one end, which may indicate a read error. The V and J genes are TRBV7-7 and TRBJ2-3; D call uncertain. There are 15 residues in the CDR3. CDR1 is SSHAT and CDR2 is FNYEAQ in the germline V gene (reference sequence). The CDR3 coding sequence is TGTGCTAGCAGCTTAGGGTCCGGGAGCACAGATACGCAGTATTTT. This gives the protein CASSLGSGSTDTQYF.

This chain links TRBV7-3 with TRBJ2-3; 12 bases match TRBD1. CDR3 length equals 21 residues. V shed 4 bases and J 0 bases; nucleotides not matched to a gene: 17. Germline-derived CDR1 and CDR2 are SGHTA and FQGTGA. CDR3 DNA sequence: TGTGCCAGCAGCTCTTCCCGCTCCGGGACAGGGGGCACAGCTAGCACAGATACGCAGTATTTT. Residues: CASSSSRSGTGGTASTDTQYF.

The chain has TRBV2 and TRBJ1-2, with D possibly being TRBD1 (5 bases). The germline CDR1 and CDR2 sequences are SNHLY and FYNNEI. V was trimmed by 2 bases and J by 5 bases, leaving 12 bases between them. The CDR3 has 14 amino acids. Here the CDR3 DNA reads TGTGCCAGCAGTGAAATTTCCGGGGGTTATGGCTACACCTTC. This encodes CASSEISGGYGYTF.

The DNA for the CDR3 is TGTGCCAGCAGCCCCGGGACTTACAGCTCCTACGAGCAGTACTTC. It encodes CASSPGTYSSYEQYF. This sequence joins TRBV13 and TRBJ2-7, with D perhaps matching TRBD2 (6 bases). V lost 5 bases and J lost 0, with 14 bases in between. Germline V lookup: CDR1 PRHDT, CDR2 FYEKMQ (reference sequence). The length of the CDR3 is 15 residues.

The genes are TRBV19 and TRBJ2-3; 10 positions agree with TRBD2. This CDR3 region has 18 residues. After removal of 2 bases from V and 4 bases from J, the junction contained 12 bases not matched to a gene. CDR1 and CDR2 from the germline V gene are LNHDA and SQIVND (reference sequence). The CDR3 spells CASSITLASGSGADTQYF. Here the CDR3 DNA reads TGTGCCAGTAGTATAACCTTGGCTAGCGGGAGTGGCGCAGATACGCAGTATTTT.

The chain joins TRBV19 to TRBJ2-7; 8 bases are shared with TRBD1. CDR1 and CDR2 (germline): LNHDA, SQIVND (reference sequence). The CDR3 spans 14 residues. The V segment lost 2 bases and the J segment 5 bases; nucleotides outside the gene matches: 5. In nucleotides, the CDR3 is TGTGCCAGTAGTATATGGTCAGGGGGCGACGAGCAGTACTTC. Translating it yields CASSIWSGGDEQYF.

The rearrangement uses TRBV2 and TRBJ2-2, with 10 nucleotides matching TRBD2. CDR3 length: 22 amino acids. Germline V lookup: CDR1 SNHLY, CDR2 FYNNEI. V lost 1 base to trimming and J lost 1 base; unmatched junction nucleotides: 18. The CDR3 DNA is TGTGCCAGCAGTGAAGGTTTTGCTAGCGGGAGAGTATGGGGGGGGAACACCGGGGAGCTGTTTTTT. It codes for CASSEGFASGRVWGGNTGELFF.

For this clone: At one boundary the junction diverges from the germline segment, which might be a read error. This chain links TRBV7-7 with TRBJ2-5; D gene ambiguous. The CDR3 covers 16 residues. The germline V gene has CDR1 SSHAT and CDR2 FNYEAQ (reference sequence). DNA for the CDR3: TGTGCTAGCAGCCTTTCCCGGGTTACGAAGAGAGAGACCCAGTACTTC. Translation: CASSLSRVTKRETQYF.

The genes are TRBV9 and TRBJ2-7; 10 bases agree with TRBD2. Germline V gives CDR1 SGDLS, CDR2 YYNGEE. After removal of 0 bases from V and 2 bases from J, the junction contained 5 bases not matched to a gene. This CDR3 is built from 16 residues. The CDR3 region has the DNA TGTGCCAGCAGCGTAGGTATTAGCGGGGGGACCTACGAGCAGTACTTC. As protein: CASSVGISGGTYEQYF.

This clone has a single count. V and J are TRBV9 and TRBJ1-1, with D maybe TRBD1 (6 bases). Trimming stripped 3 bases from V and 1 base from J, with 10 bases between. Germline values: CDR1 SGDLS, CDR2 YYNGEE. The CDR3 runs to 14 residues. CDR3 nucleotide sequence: TGTGCCAGCAGCGCCCAGACAGGGAACACTGAAGCTTTCTTT. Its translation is CASSAQTGNTEAFF.